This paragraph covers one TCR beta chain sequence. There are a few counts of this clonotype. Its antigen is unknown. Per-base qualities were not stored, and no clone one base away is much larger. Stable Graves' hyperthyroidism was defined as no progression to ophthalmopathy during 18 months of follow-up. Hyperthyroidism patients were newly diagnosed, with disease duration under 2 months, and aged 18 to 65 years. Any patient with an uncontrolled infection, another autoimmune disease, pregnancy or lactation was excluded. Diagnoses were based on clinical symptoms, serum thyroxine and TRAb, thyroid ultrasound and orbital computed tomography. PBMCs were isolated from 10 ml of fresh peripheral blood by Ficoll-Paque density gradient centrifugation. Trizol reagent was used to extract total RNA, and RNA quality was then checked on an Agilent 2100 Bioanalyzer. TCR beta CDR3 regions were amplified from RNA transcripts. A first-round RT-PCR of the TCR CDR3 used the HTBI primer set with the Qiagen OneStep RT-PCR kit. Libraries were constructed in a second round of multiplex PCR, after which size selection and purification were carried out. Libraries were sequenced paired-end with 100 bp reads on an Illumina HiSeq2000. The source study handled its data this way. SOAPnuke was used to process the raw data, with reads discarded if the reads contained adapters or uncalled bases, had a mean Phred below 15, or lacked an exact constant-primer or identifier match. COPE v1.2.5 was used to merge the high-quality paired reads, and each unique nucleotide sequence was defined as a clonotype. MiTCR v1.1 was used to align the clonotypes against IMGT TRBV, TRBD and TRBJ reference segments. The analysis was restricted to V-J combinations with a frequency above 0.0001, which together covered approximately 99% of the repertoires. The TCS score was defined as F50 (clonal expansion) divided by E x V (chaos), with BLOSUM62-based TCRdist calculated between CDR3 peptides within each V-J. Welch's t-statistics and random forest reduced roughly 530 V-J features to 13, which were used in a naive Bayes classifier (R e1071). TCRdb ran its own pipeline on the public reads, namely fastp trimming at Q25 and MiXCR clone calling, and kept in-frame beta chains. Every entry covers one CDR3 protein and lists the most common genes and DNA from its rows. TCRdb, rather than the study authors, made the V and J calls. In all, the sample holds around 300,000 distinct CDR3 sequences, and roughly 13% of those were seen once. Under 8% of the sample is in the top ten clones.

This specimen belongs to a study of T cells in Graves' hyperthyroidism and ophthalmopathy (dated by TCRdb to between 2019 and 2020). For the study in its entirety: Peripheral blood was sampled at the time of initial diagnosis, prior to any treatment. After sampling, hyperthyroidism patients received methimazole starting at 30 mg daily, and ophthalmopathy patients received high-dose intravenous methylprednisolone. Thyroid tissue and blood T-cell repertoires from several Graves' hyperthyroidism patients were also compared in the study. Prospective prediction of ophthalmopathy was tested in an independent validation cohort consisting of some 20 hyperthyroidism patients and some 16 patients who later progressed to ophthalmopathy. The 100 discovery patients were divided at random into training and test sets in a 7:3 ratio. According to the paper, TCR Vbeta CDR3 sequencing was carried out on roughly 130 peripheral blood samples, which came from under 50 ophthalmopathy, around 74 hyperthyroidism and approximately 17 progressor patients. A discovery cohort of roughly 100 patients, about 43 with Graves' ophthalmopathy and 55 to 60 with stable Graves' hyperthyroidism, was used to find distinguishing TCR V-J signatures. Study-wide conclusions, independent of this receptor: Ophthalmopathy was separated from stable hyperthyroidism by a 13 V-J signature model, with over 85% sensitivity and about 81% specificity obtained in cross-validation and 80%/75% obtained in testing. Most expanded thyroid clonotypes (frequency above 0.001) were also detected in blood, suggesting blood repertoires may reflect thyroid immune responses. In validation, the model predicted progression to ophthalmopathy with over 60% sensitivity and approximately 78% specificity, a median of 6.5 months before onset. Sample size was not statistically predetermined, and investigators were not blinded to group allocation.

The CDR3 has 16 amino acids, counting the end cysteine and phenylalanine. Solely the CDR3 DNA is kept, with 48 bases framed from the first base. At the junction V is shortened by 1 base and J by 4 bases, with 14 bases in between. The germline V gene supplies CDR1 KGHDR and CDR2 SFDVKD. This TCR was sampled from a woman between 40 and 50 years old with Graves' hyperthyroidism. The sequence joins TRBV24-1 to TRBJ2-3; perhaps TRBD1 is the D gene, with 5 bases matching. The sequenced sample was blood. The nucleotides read TGTGCCACCAGTGATTTTAGACAGCCTTCGCCAGATACGCAGTATTTT. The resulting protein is CATSDFRQPSPDTQYF.